This T cell receptor (beta chain) was found in a study of blood T cell repertoires in COVID-19. Study overall: In each case, the material was cDNA or gDNA derived from T cells, B-cell-depleted T cells, or PBMCs.

The CDR3 contains 14 residues. CDR1 SGHTA and CDR2 FQGNSA come from the germline V gene. The germline V and J ends were trimmed by 5 bases and 4 bases, with 11 bases remaining between them. Original processing notes: By means of reference gene primer amplification, nucleated cell counts were estimated. The method was immunoSEQ multiplex PCR; TCRdb's version includes in-frame clones alone and lacks a portion of them. V and J calls and clone size are copied from that table; D and trimming were computed from the DNA. The sample records some 530,000 clones, 88% being singletons. Cohort placement rested on clinical history that participants reported themselves.

The chain recombines TRBV7-2 with TRBJ1-4; D is uncertain. The sequencing sample was made of PBMCs or T cells enriched from blood (not recorded which). This TCR came from a woman aged 55 to 70 who had recovered from COVID-19. CDR3 coding DNA: TGTGCCAGCAGCCCGCCGGGATTTAATGAAAAACTGTTTTTT. Residues: CASSPPGFNEKLFF.